The text below deals with one T cell receptor (beta chain). Its antigen remains unidentified. This sample is drawn from a study of OX40 agonist ivuxolimab in advanced cancers. About the study: Patients undergoing dose escalation presented with hepatocellular carcinoma, melanoma, renal cell or head and neck cancer. Of the participants, approximately 44% had some prior anti-PD-1, anti-PD-L1 or anti-CTLA-4 therapy, which was allowed.

The CDR3 contains 14 residues. With 5 bases removed from V and 4 bases from J, the gap between germline ends came to 12 bases. Germline CDR1 and CDR2: SGHRS and YFSETQ. General study points: Specificity for antigen went undetermined in the expanded peripheral T cells.

The protocol was immunoSEQ multiplex PCR, while the TCRdb copy is restricted to in-frame clones and leaves out a portion. The table shows roughly 60,000 clones, with approximately 90% occurring only once. The receptor comes from an adult with an advanced solid tumor such as melanoma, head and neck, liver or kidney cancer. The sequencing used CD4+ or CD8+ T cells sorted from blood, collected in a trial of the OX40 agonist ivuxolimab. The chain uses TRBV5-1 and TRBJ2-2; D tentatively reads TRBD1 or TRBD2 (6 bases each). The CDR3 bases are TGCGCCAGCAGACAACAGGGACTCACCGGGGAGCTGTTTTTT. Translation gives CASRQQGLTGELFF.